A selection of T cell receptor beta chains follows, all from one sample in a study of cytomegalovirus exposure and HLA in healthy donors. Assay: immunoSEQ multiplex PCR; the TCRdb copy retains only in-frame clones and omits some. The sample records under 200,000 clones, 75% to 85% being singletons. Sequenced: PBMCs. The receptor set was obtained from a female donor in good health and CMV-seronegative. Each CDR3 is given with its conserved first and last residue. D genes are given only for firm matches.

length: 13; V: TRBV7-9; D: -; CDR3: CASSLQGGQPQHF
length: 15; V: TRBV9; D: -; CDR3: CASSVSGGSYNEQFF
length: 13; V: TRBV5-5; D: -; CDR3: CASSVRGNQPQHF
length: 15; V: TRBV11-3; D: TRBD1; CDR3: CASSAGTGLTDTQYF
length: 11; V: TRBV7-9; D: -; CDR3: CASSYSDTQYF
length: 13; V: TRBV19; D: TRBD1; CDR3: CASSRQGGYEQYF
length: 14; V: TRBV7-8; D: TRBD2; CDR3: CASSSRTSGGTQYF
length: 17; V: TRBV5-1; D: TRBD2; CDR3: CASSSRLAGASRETQYF
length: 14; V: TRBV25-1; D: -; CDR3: CASSEPGSSVEAFF
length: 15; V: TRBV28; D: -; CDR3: CASSLVRGTYYEQYF
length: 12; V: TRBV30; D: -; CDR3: CAWTGSNYGYTF
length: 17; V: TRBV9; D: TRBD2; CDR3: CASSVARGGGASDTQYF
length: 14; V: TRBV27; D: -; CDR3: CASSFNRATYEQYF
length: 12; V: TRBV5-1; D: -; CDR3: CASRTAGTEAFF
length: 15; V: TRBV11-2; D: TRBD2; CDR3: CASGGGSGGADEQFF
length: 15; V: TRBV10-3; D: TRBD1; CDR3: CAIRPQGANTGELFF
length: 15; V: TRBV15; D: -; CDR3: CASGKGSGRQETQYF
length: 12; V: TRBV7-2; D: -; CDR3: CASSLVSVGAFF
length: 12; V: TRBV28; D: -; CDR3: CASSGREETQYF
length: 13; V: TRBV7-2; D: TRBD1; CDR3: CASSTHGQAIQYF
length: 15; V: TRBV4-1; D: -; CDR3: CASSQDQAAPRPQHF
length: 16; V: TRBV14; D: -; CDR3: CASSLLGGLYSSPLHF